The present T cell receptor beta chain was sequenced within a study of blood T cell repertoires in COVID-19. V shed 6 bases and J shed 2 bases, with 11 bases lying between them. The CDR3 has 15 residues. Per the germline V gene, CDR1 is MNHEY and CDR2 is SVGAGI. The protocol was immunoSEQ multiplex PCR, while the TCRdb copy is restricted to in-frame clones and leaves out a portion. The sample yields about 250,000 clones, about nine tenths seen once. Source material: PBMCs or T cells enriched from blood (not recorded which). The sequence came from a woman aged 30 to 39 with acute COVID-19. The chain recombines TRBV6-5 with TRBJ2-6; D is perhaps TRBD1 (5 bases). CDR3 protein: CASRATGAGANVLTF. The CDR3 DNA reads as TGTGCCAGCAGGGCCACAGGAGCTGGGGCCAACGTCCTGACTTTC.